The 15 T cell receptor beta chains below were found in one sample sequenced in a study of T-cell memory formation after mild COVID-19. TCRdb used MiXCR to reprocess the 5' RACE reads, holding one entry per CDR3 protein. The sample shows roughly 100,000 distinct CDR3 sequences, about a sixth of them seen only once. The material sequenced was PBMCs or a T cell subset sorted from them (not recorded which). The receptors derive from an adult woman who had mild COVID-19 (a few samples of this study predate the infection). Cell type and time point are not known.

The V gene is TRBV24-1, the J gene TRBJ2-7; 8 positions agree with TRBD1. The J segment lost 2 bases and the V segment lost 3 bases, leaving 8 bases of the junction unmatched. Germline CDR1 is KGHDR and CDR2 is SFDVKD. This CDR3 comprises 16 residues. The CDR3 reads CATSDMISGQAYEQYF. The CDR3, as DNA: TGTGCCACCAGTGATATGATATCGGGACAGGCCTACGAGCAGTACTTC.

The chain employs TRBV5-5 and TRBJ2-7; D may correspond to TRBD1 or TRBD2 (6 bases each). Looked up from germline, CDR1 is SGHKS and CDR2 is YYEKEE (reference sequence). The V and J ends lost 2 bases and 3 bases respectively, with 12 bases between them. CDR3 length: 14 residues. The chain's CDR3 is CASSFVGGGYEQYF. The CDR3 DNA sequence: TGTGCCAGCAGCTTTGTCGGAGGGGGCTACGAGCAGTACTTC.

In this sample, this clonotype turned up once. The junction departs from germline at one end; a sequencing error may be responsible. V usage is TRBV10-3 and J usage is TRBJ1-5; 8 bases agree with TRBD1. CDR1 and CDR2 (germline): ENHRY, SYGVKD. This CDR3 spans 15 amino acids. The DNA of the CDR3 is TGTGCCATCAACGTGACAGGGGAGAGCAATCAGCCCAAGCATTTT. This gives the protein CAINVTGESNQPKHF.

This clonotype was detected a few times. The V gene is TRBV29-1, the J gene TRBJ1-3; possibly TRBD1 for D (6 bases). Germline V gene lookup returns CDR1 SQVTM and CDR2 ANQGSEA. The CDR3 totals 11 residues. V was cut by 6 bases and J by 10 bases, with 13 bases left in between. The CDR3 coding sequence is TGCAGCGTCCCACAGGGTACGACCATATATTTT. Translating it yields CSVPQGTTIYF.

The chain couples TRBV7-7 to TRBJ2-5; 10 bases are shared with TRBD2. CDR3 size: 15 residues. The germline gives CDR1 SSHAT, CDR2 FNYEAQ (reference sequence). V dropped 5 bases and J dropped 3; count of bases not matched to a gene: 6. The CDR3 protein is CASSPGLAVEETQYF. Written as DNA, the CDR3 is TGTGCCAGCAGCCCCGGACTAGCGGTGGAAGAGACCCAGTACTTC. Full variable domain (rest looked up from reference TRBV7-7 and TRBJ2-5): GAGVSQSPRYKVTKRGQDVTLRCDPISSHATLYWYQQALGQGPEFLTYFNYEAQPDKSGLPSDRFSAERPEGSISTLTIQRTEQRDSAMYRCASSPGLAVEETQYFGPGTRLLVL.

The gene calls are TRBV4-3 and TRBJ2-3; D possibly corresponds to TRBD1 (6 bases). This CDR3 is 17 amino acids long. The germline V gene has CDR1 LGHNA and CDR2 YSLEER. V was pared by 2 bases and J by 0 bases, with 15 bases between. CDR3 protein: CASSQSYRDPSTDTQYF. The CDR3 region has the DNA TGCGCCAGCAGCCAATCGTACAGGGACCCTAGCACAGATACGCAGTATTTT.

The table lists this clonotype with a count of one. The V call is TRBV27, the J call TRBJ2-7; 11 bases are a match to TRBD1. The junction had 5 bases not matched to a gene; V was cut back by 3 bases and J by 1 base. The CDR3 has 16 amino acids. Germline V gene data show CDR1 as MNHEY and CDR2 as SMNVEV (reference sequence). CDR3 bases: TGTGCCAGCAGTTTGGCGGGACAGGGGGTGTCCTACGAGCAGTACTTC. This sequence encodes CASSLAGQGVSYEQYF.

This clonotype was recorded a few times. The gene calls are TRBV18 and TRBJ2-1; D uncertain. The germline CDR1 and CDR2 sequences are KGHSH and LQKENI. CDR3 length: 14 residues. Trimming cost V 0 bases and J 4 bases, with 7 bases left between them. The CDR3 DNA reads TGTGCCAGCTCACCACCGGGCAGGTACAATGAGCAGTTCTTC. It is translated as CASSPPGRYNEQFF.

The DNA for the CDR3 is TGTGCCAGCAGCCCTGGACAGACGGGGGACACTGAAGCTTTCTTT. It codes for CASSPGQTGDTEAFF. The chain couples TRBV7-6 to TRBJ1-1; tentatively, D is TRBD1 (6 bases). The CDR3 has 15 residues. In germline, CDR1 is SGHVS, CDR2 FNYEAQ. Trimming took 5 bases from V and 3 from J, leaving 16 bases between them.

This clonotype was seen a few times. The chain links TRBV4-2 to TRBJ2-1; D not certain. The germline V and J ends were trimmed by 0 bases and 4 bases, with 13 bases remaining between them. The V gene's germline CDR1 is LGHNA and CDR2 YNFKEQ. The CDR3 is made up of 16 amino acids. The CDR3 region has the DNA TGTGCCAGCAGCCAAGATCCTCCCGACATATACAATGAGCAGTTCTTC. It translates to CASSQDPPDIYNEQFF.

This chain joins TRBV7-8 and TRBJ1-1, with D possibly TRBD1 on 5 matching bases. Trimming removed 5 bases from V and 7 bases from J, with 14 bases in between. Germline CDR1 is SGHVS and CDR2 is FQNEAQ. The CDR3 is made up of 13 amino acids. CDR3 residues: CASSNGTASEAFF. CDR3 in DNA: TGTGCCAGCAGCAACGGGACCGCTAGTGAAGCTTTCTTT.

This clonotype was seen many times. The V call is TRBV5-1, the J call TRBJ2-1; D might be TRBD1 or TRBD2, each matching 7 bases. Germline CDR1 reads SGHRS; CDR2 reads YFSETQ. The CDR3 sequence is 14 residues long. The germline V and J ends were trimmed by 0 bases and 7 bases, with 11 bases remaining between them. DNA of the CDR3: TGCGCCAGCAGCTTGGGACAGGGAGGGAATGAGCAGTTCTTC. Its translation: CASSLGQGGNEQFF. Combining the CDR3 with reference TRBV5-1 and TRBJ2-1 gives the whole variable domain KAGVTQTPRYLIKTRGQQVTLSCSPISGHRSVSWYQQTPGQGLQFLFEYFSETQRNKGNFPGRFSGRQFSNSRSEMNVSTLELGDSALYLCASSLGQGGNEQFFGPGTRLTVL.

The V gene is TRBV2, the J gene TRBJ2-5; 9 nucleotides align to TRBD1. There are 15 residues in the CDR3. CDR1 and CDR2 (germline): SNHLY, FYNNEI. Trimming removed 6 bases from V and 5 bases from J; junction bases left unmatched: 10. The CDR3 DNA follows: TGTGCCAGCAGGGGGGACAGGGCAGAGGTGGAGACCCAGTACTTC. This gives the protein CASRGDRAEVETQYF.

The chain carries TRBV5-6 and TRBJ2-7; 7 bases are shared with TRBD1. CDR3 length: 15 residues. The V gene end was trimmed by 4 bases and the J gene end by 2 bases; junction bases not matched to a gene: 9. CDR1 is SGHDT, CDR2 YYEEEE, per germline. The CDR3 region has the DNA TGTGCCAGCAGCCTCTCCGGGACAGCAACCTACGAGCAGTACTTC. Translation gives CASSLSGTATYEQYF.

The sample holds a few counts of this clonotype. The chain links TRBV27 to TRBJ1-5; no clear D. V lost 4 bases and J 6 bases, leaving 10 bases between the germline ends. The CDR3 length is 13 residues. CDR1 and CDR2 (germline): MNHEY, SMNVEV (reference sequence). CDR3 coding DNA: TGTGCCAGCAGTTGGCGGGGAGGTCAGCCCCAGCATTTT. It encodes CASSWRGGQPQHF.